This T cell receptor (beta chain) was found in a study of blood T cells in healthy people across ages. With a J-beta primer mix and a sample-barcoded 5' primer, a second PCR ran about 7 to 12 cycles. Every molecule of cDNA carried a tag from a template-switch adaptor with 12 random nucleotides. Each of the samples gave a minimum of 3 million paired-end reads that contained CDR3. MiXCR was run by TCRdb on the 5' RACE reads, yielding one entry per CDR3 protein. The sample lists fewer than 1.5 million distinct CDR3 sequences, around two fifths occurring once. At least 7 million PBMCs were isolated per sample. General study results and limits: When set beside aged donors, long-lived donors presented more naive CD4+ cells and higher diversity.

Losses at the gene ends were 5 bases for V and 6 bases for J; bases not matched to a gene: 5. The CDR3 sequence is 13 residues long. Germline V gene lookup returns CDR1 DFQATT and CDR2 SNEGSKA (reference sequence). This clonotype appeared a few times. The antigen is unknown. Sequenced material: blood. The source is a woman aged 18 to 35 in good health. The chain joins TRBV20-1 to TRBJ1-5; TRBD1 matches 9 bases. As DNA, the CDR3 is TGCAGTGCTCCACAGGGGGCCGGTCAGCCCCAGCATTTT. Translation gives CSAPQGAGQPQHF.